The source of this TCR beta chain is a study of cytomegalovirus exposure and HLA in healthy donors. General study results and limits: Donors were assumed by presence/absence analyses to have roughly uniform sequencing depth. In most subjects, TCR beta sequences reportedly gave accurate predictions of HLA-A and HLA-B alleles. The majority of TCR sequences were rare, yet some public TCRs appeared in many donors. Cytomegalovirus status was reportedly diagnosed by the classifier with high sensitivity and specificity.

Comments on this clone: Its antigen is not identified.

The PCR made use of 60 Vbeta and 13 Jbeta primers. Produced via immunoSEQ multiplex PCR; TCRdb's table is partial and in-frame only. The repertoire holds 50,000 to 70,000 clones, with roughly 77% as singletons. The TCR was taken from a man aged 25 to 40 in good health and CMV-seropositive. Material: PBMCs.

CDR3 DNA: TGTGCCACCCGGGAGTGGGGCGAGACCCAGTACTTC. Protein sequence: CATREWGETQYF. The gene calls are TRBV2 and TRBJ2-5; D perhaps matches TRBD2 (6 bases). Germline values: CDR1 SNHLY, CDR2 FYNNEI. The CDR3 is 12 residues long. V lost 10 bases and J 5 bases, leaving 14 bases between the germline ends. The full variable domain, completed using reference TRBV2 and TRBJ2-5, is EPEVTQTPSHQVTQMGQEVILRCVPISNHLYFYWYRQILGQKVEFLVSFYNNEISEKSEIFDDQFSVERPDGSNFTLKIRSTKLEDSAMYFCATREWGETQYFGPGTRLLVL.